These 8 T cell receptor beta chains originate from one sample sequenced in a study of T cells in Graves' hyperthyroidism and ophthalmopathy. Researchers took RNA transcripts and amplified the TCR beta CDR3 regions from them. The study used the HTBI primer set for a first-round RT-PCR of the TCR CDR3. TCRdb processed the multiplex PCR reads anew with MiXCR; each CDR3 protein has one entry. The table lists hundreds of thousands of distinct CDR3 sequences, 22% of them singletons. Sequencing was performed on blood. These receptors all stem from a woman in her seventies with Graves' ophthalmopathy.

The V and J genes are TRBV20-1 and TRBJ2-1, with TRBD2 matching over 14 bases. The CDR3 totals 14 residues. After removal of 4 bases from V and 6 bases from J, the junction contained 2 bases not matched to a gene. CDR1 is DFQATT, CDR2 SNEGSKA, per germline (reference sequence). CDR3 nucleotides: TGCAGTGCTACCGGGACTAGCGGGAGCAATGAGCAGTTCTTC. Amino acid sequence: CSATGTSGSNEQFF.

V is TRBV4-3 and J is TRBJ1-2; D is unresolved. The CDR3 is 16 residues long. Trimming removed 0 bases at V and 0 bases at J, with 11 bases between. The germline CDR1 and CDR2 sequences are LGHNA and YSLEER. CDR3 bases: TGCGCCAGCAGCCAAGACAGGCCGGGCCCTAACTATGGCTACACCTTC. It is translated as CASSQDRPGPNYGYTF.

Ten or more counts support this clonotype. This chain joins TRBV4-3 and TRBJ2-1, with TRBD2 matching over 8 bases. V lost 4 bases to trimming and J lost 4 bases; unmatched junction nucleotides: 9. Germline CDR1 and CDR2: LGHNA and YSLEER. CDR3 length: 16 residues. The CDR3 here is CASSPFGSGDYNEQFF. DNA of the CDR3: TGCGCCAGCAGCCCGTTTGGTAGCGGGGATTACAATGAGCAGTTCTTC.

Ten or more counts support this clonotype. The chain uses TRBV12-3 or TRBV12-4 and TRBJ2-1, with 11 bases matching TRBD2. J was trimmed by 3 bases and V by 4 bases; bases with no gene match: 2. The CDR3 contains 15 residues. The CDR3 region is CASSSGLADYNEQFF. The CDR3 DNA reads as TGTGCCAGCAGTTCGGGACTAGCGGACTACAATGAGCAGTTCTTC.

This clonotype was seen a few times. V gene TRBV3-1 combines with J gene TRBJ2-1; 12 positions agree with TRBD2. The J segment lost 8 bases and the V segment lost 3 bases, leaving 2 bases of the junction unmatched. The CDR3 is 14 amino acids. Germline CDR1 is LGHDT and CDR2 is YNNKEL (reference sequence). The CDR3 sequence is CASSQASGRDEQFF. Written as DNA, the CDR3 is TGTGCCAGCAGCCAGGCTAGCGGGAGGGATGAGCAGTTCTTC.

A few counts support this clonotype. The chain has TRBV5-4 and TRBJ2-1; 10 nucleotides line up with TRBD2. Germline V gene sequence: CDR1 SGHNT, CDR2 YYREEE (reference sequence). The ends lost 4 bases at V and 0 bases at J; junction bases unmatched: 4. The CDR3 runs 16 residues. CDR3 amino acids: CASSAGLAASYNEQFF. CDR3 sequence (DNA): TGTGCCAGCAGCGCCGGACTAGCGGCCTCCTACAATGAGCAGTTCTTC.

The rearrangement joins TRBV3-1 to TRBJ1-5; the D gene is possibly TRBD1 (6 bases). This CDR3 has 15 residues. V was shortened by 6 bases and J by 0 bases, with 12 bases between the two germline ends. Germline CDR1 reads LGHDT; CDR2 reads YNNKEL (reference sequence). CDR3 DNA sequence: TGTGCCAGCAGTCGAAGGGGGTATAGCAATCAGCCCCAGCATTTT. Protein sequence: CASSRRGYSNQPQHF.

This clonotype has only a few counts. The chain joins TRBV27 to TRBJ1-1, with D perhaps matching TRBD1 (6 bases). Trimming removed 7 bases from V and 3 bases from J, with 24 bases in between. The length of the CDR3 is 17 residues. Per germline, CDR1 MNHEY and CDR2 SMNVEV (reference sequence). Here the CDR3 reads CASTTIGGLERDTEAFF. The CDR3 DNA is TGTGCCAGCACCACTATTGGGGGCCTCGAGAGGGACACTGAAGCTTTCTTT.